One sample yielded the 3 T cell receptor beta chains listed below, sequenced in a study of regulatory T cells in long-lasting Graves disease. Through Arm-PCR of CDR3 regions and iRepertoire HTBI primers, TCR beta libraries were built. TCRdb itself ran the multiplex PCR reads through MiXCR, one entry per CDR3 protein. The sample lists 350,000 to 450,000 distinct CDR3 sequences, roughly 12% occurring once. The sample's time point: newly diagnosed GD, antithyroid drugs for less than 3 months. The TCR library was made from RNA extracted from PBMCs. The same sample was also studied in work on T cells in Graves' hyperthyroidism and ophthalmopathy.

Sequencing used peripheral blood mononuclear cells (PBMCs), obtained at new diagnosis, from a patient treated with antithyroid drugs. The source of these receptors is a woman under 30 with Graves disease.

This rearrangement joins TRBV12-3 or TRBV12-4 to TRBJ2-1; 8 bases map to TRBD2. V shed 3 bases and J 7 bases; nucleotides not matched to a gene: 5. The length of the CDR3 is 14 residues. This CDR3 is CASSLFGGGNEQFF. CDR3 nucleotide sequence: TGTGCCAGCAGTTTGTTCGGGGGGGGGAATGAGCAGTTCTTC.

There are many counts of this clonotype. V is TRBV9 and J is TRBJ1-2; no firm D call. Germline-derived CDR1 and CDR2 are SGDLS and YYNGEE. The CDR3 sequence is 14 residues long. V was cut by 3 bases and J by 4 bases, with 13 bases left in between. The CDR3 region is CASSAGTRAYGYTF. The CDR3 nucleotides read TGTGCCAGCAGCGCTGGCACCCGGGCCTATGGCTACACCTTC.

Details on this clonotype: This may come from a read error, since a much larger clone is one base off. The rearrangement links TRBV6-2 or TRBV6-3 to TRBJ2-7, with 7 bases that match TRBD1. Germline CDR1 and CDR2: MNHEY and SVGEGT. The CDR3 has 14 residues. CDR3 protein: CASRPRQGPYGQYV. Here the CDR3 DNA reads TGTGCCAGCAGACCACGACAGGGTCCGTACGGGCAGTACGTC.